A selection of T cell receptor beta chains follows, all from one sample in a study of cytomegalovirus exposure and HLA in healthy donors. Profiled with immunoSEQ multiplex PCR; TCRdb holds only in-frame clones, not every one. The table has roughly 240,000 clones, approximately 84% seen once. Sequencing was done on a sample of PBMCs. The receptors were gathered from a girl aged 2 to 10 in good health and CMV-seronegative. Both conserved end residues are part of each CDR3. Each record gives: V gene, clone size, D gene, J gene, CDR3 DNA, CDR3 protein. The D gene is left open where the match is weak. Only part of the rows carry a size: once, few, many, or a class if the clone is expanded.

TRBV7-9	NA	NA	TRBJ2-3	TGTGCCAGCAGCTTTTCGGTAGAAGGCACAGATACGCAGTATTTT	CASSFSVEGTDTQYF
TRBV6-5	NA	NA	TRBJ1-6	TGTGCCAGCTGTACGGGGGCCTATAATTCACCCCTCCACTTT	CASCTGAYNSPLHF
TRBV6-1	NA	NA	TRBJ1-1	TGTGCCAGCAGCCCAGGGCCTGGCCTTGAAGCTTTCTTT	CASSPGPGLEAFF
TRBV6-1	NA	TRBD2	TRBJ2-1	TGTGCCAGCACCCTTGGCGGGGGGGGGTATTCTGAGCAGTTCTTC	CASTLGGGGYSEQFF
TRBV6-1	NA	TRBD1	TRBJ2-7	TGTGCCAGCAGTGAAGACCTGACAGGGATCTACGAGCAGTACTTC	CASSEDLTGIYEQYF
TRBV5-1	NA	TRBD1	TRBJ2-1	TGCGCCAGCTCCAGACAGGGCCTAAACAATGAGCAGTTCTTC	CASSRQGLNNEQFF
TRBV2	NA	NA	TRBJ1-2	TGCGCCAGCAGTGAAACCCCCAGTCCCTACTATGGCTACACCTTC	CASSETPSPYYGYTF
TRBV14	NA	NA	TRBJ2-3	TGTGCCAGCAGCCAAGTAACAGGGATAGCCACAGATACGCAGTATTTT	CASSQVTGIATDTQYF
TRBV5-4	NA	NA	TRBJ1-3	TGTGCCAGCAGCCCGGACAGCTCTGGAAACACCATATATTTT	CASSPDSSGNTIYF
TRBV6-1	NA	NA	TRBJ2-3	TGTGCCAGCAGTGATGCGACCCCAGGGCGGGATACGCAGTATTTT	CASSDATPGRDTQYF
TRBV25-1	NA	NA	TRBJ2-7	TGTGCCAGCAGTGACACGGGGGGAGACAGGCTGGGGGAGCAGTACTTC	CASSDTGGDRLGEQYF
TRBV9	NA	NA	TRBJ1-6	TGTGCCAGCAGGGCCCTGGACGGACAGAATTCACCCCTCCACTTT	CASRALDGQNSPLHF
TRBV5-1	few	TRBD1	TRBJ1-4	TGCGCCAGCAGCTTGACAGGGGGGGTGGCAACTAATGAAAAACTGTTTTTT	CASSLTGGVATNEKLFF
TRBV9	NA	TRBD1	TRBJ1-6	TGTGCCAGCAGCGTGTGGGACAGGGGTGATTCACCCCTCCACTTT	CASSVWDRGDSPLHF
TRBV5-7	once	NA	TRBJ2-1	TGTGCCAGCAGCTTGGAAGTCAGGGACAATGAGCAGTTCTTC	CASSLEVRDNEQFF
TRBV5-6	few	NA	TRBJ2-7	TGTGCCAGCATGTCCTCAGGGCCCTACGAGCAGTACTTC	CASMSSGPYEQYF
TRBV5-6	NA	NA	TRBJ1-6	TGTGCCAGCAGCTTTCCCACAGGGAATTCACCCCTCCACTTT	CASSFPTGNSPLHF
TRBV30	once	TRBD1	TRBJ1-1	TGTGCCTGGGAGACAGGGACCATGAACACTGAAGCTTTCTTT	CAWETGTMNTEAFF
TRBV30	few	NA	TRBJ1-1	TGTGCCTGGATCGGAAACAGGAACTCGGGAGCTTTCTTT	CAWIGNRNSGAFF
TRBV18	once	NA	TRBJ2-7	TGTGCCAGCTCACCACTACAGGACACGATTCGGCAGTACTTC	CASSPLQDTIRQYF
TRBV27	NA	NA	TRBJ2-1	TGTGCCAGCAGTTTTAAAGGCCAGGTGCCCAATGAGCAGTTCTTC	CASSFKGQVPNEQFF
TRBV6-6	NA	NA	TRBJ2-5	TGTGCCAGCAGTTACGGCGGGGCCCAAGAGACCCAGTACTTC	CASSYGGAQETQYF
TRBV5-5	NA	NA	TRBJ2-5	TGTGCCAGCAGCCCCCTACGACTCCAAGAGACCCAGTACTTC	CASSPLRLQETQYF
TRBV7-9	NA	NA	TRBJ2-2	TGTGCCAGCTCCTATTACACCGGGGAGCTGTTTTTT	CASSYYTGELFF
TRBV6-5	NA	NA	TRBJ1-1	TGTGCCAGCAGTTACTCTGGGCGGGTGAACACTGAAGCTTTCTTT	CASSYSGRVNTEAFF
TRBV6-5	once	TRBD2	TRBJ2-1	TGTGCCAGCAGCCAGGGACTAGCGGGTCAAGGGTTCTTC	CASSQGLAGQGFF
TRBV5-1	NA	TRBD1	TRBJ1-1	TGCGCCAGCAGCTCAAACCTCGGGACAGACAACACTGAAGCTTTCTTT	CASSSNLGTDNTEAFF
TRBV2	NA	NA	TRBJ1-2	TGTGCCAGCAGTACAGCGGTATGGGACTATGGCTACACCTTC	CASSTAVWDYGYTF
TRBV9	NA	TRBD1	TRBJ1-2	TGTGCCAGCAGCGTAGAGGGACAGAATGGCTACACCTTC	CASSVEGQNGYTF
TRBV4-1	NA	TRBD1	TRBJ2-3	TGCGCCAGCAGCCCCCGGACAGGGGGCCTCACAGATACGCAGTATTTT	CASSPRTGGLTDTQYF
TRBV7-2	once	NA	TRBJ1-6	TGTGCCAGCAGCTACGTTATGGTCCATCCGGGGGTTAATAATTCACCCCTCCACTTT	CASSYVMVHPGVNNSPLHF
TRBV7-9	NA	TRBD1	TRBJ1-1	TGTGCCAGCAGCTCGACAGGGGGCGGAAACACTGAAGCTTTCTTT	CASSSTGGGNTEAFF
TRBV9	NA	TRBD1	TRBJ1-1	TGTGCCAGCAGCGCCTCGACAGGGGGCACTGAAGCTTTCTTT	CASSASTGGTEAFF
TRBV7-6	NA	TRBD2	TRBJ2-7	TGTGCCAGCAGCCCTCAAACCTCCGGGACTAGCGGACCGTATGAGCAGTACTTC	CASSPQTSGTSGPYEQYF
TRBV7-8	NA	TRBD2	TRBJ2-2	TGTGCCAGCAGCTTCGCACTACTAGCGGGGGCCGCGAACACCGGGGAGCTGTTTTTT	CASSFALLAGAANTGELFF
TRBV5-6	NA	NA	TRBJ2-7	TGTGCCAGCAGCTGGGTCGGGAGTGACGAGCAGTACTTC	CASSWVGSDEQYF
TRBV29-1	NA	TRBD1	TRBJ1-3	TGCAGCTGGACAGGGGGCGAATCTGGAAACACCATATATTTT	CSWTGGESGNTIYF
TRBV7-8	NA	NA	TRBJ1-2	TGTGCCAGCAGCTTTGCAGGATCCGACTATGGCTACACCTTC	CASSFAGSDYGYTF
TRBV5-1	NA	TRBD2	TRBJ2-2	TGCGCCAGCAGCTTTGCGGGGGGCGCGAACACCGGGGAGCTGTTTTTT	CASSFAGGANTGELFF
TRBV5-4	NA	TRBD1	TRBJ2-5	TGTGCCAGCAGCGCGGGACAGGGTTTGGAGACCCAGTACTTC	CASSAGQGLETQYF
TRBV6-5	NA	TRBD2	TRBJ2-5	TGTGCCAGCAGTGGGAGCGGGGGGCGAATAGAGACCCAGTACTTC	CASSGSGGRIETQYF